The 20 T cell receptor beta chains below all came from one sample that was sequenced in a study of blood T cell repertoires in COVID-19. Sequencing used immunoSEQ multiplex PCR; TCRdb keeps in-frame clones, though not all of them. This table holds about 140,000 clones, around 88% found once. The material sequenced was peripheral blood. The receptors were sampled from a human donor in a cohort sampled during active COVID-19.

The V gene is TRBV11-2, the J gene TRBJ2-3, with TRBD2 matching over 11 bases. V dropped 3 bases and J dropped 0; count of bases not matched to a gene: 8. The CDR3 loop spans 18 amino acids. Looked up from germline, CDR1 is SGHAT and CDR2 is FQNNGV. CDR3 nucleotides: TGTGCCAGCAGCTTTCCCCGGACTAGCGGGTCTAGCACAGATACGCAGTATTTT. This encodes CASSFPRTSGSSTDTQYF.

This rearrangement joins TRBV2 to TRBJ2-5, with 8 nucleotides matching TRBD1. CDR1 and CDR2 from the germline V gene are SNHLY and FYNNEI. The CDR3 is 13 amino acids. The trim removed 7 bases at V and 4 bases at J, leaving 5 bases unmatched. CDR3 sequence (DNA): TGTGCCAGCACCACAGGGGGAAGAGAGACCCAGTACTTC. Its protein product is CASTTGGRETQYF.

This clone has only a few counts. This rearrangement joins TRBV19 to TRBJ1-1; 9 nucleotides match TRBD1. The CDR3 extends over 13 amino acids. CDR1 is LNHDA, CDR2 SQIVND, per germline (reference sequence). The trim removed 6 bases at V and 7 bases at J, leaving 6 bases unmatched. CDR3 nucleotide sequence: TGTGCCAGTAGCCACAGGGGGCTTGATGAAGCTTTCTTT. Encoded protein: CASSHRGLDEAFF.

The chain joins TRBV11-2 to TRBJ1-3; D gene uncertain. V was shortened by 5 bases and J by 4 bases, with 9 bases between the two germline ends. Germline V gene sequence: CDR1 SGHAT, CDR2 FQNNGV. CDR3 size: 13 residues. CDR3: CASSQSQGNTIYF. The CDR3 DNA reads TGTGCCAGCAGCCAATCACAGGGAAACACCATATATTTT.

This sequence joins TRBV7-2 and TRBJ2-3, with TRBD2 matching 7 bases. The CDR3 consists of 16 residues. The germline V gene encodes CDR1 SGHTA and CDR2 FQGNSA. Trimming at V came to 2 bases and at J to 1 base, leaving 6 bases not matched to a gene. CDR3 sequence (DNA): TGTGCCAGCAGCTTATTGCGGGGGTCGGGCACAGATACGCAGTATTTT. Its protein product is CASSLLRGSGTDTQYF. Together with reference TRBV7-2 and TRBJ2-3, the CDR3 gives the full variable domain: GAGVSQSPSNKVTEKGKDVELRCDPISGHTALYWYRQSLGQGLEFLIYFQGNSAPDKSGLPSDRFSAERTGGSVSTLTIQRTQQEDSAVYLCASSLLRGSGTDTQYFGPGTRLTVL.

The chain carries TRBV4-1 and TRBJ2-7; 8 nucleotides line up with TRBD1. The V and J ends lost 1 base and 7 bases, in that order; junction bases with no gene match: 6. Per germline, CDR1 MGHRA and CDR2 YSYEKL. The CDR3 runs 14 residues. The CDR3 coding sequence is TGCGCCAGCAGCCAAGGACAGGGGCTGAGGGAGCAGTACTTC. It is translated as CASSQGQGLREQYF.

The chain carries TRBV10-3 and TRBJ1-2; D remains ambiguous. V lost 6 bases and J lost 4, with 18 bases in between. There are 15 residues in the CDR3. The germline CDR1 and CDR2 sequences are ENHRY and SYGVKD. The CDR3 reads CAISSAGSEVYGYTF. CDR3 in DNA: TGTGCCATCAGCTCCGCGGGGTCGGAGGTCTATGGCTACACCTTC.

Here the CDR3 DNA reads TGCGCCAGCAGCTTGGACTCGACTAGCGGGAGCTACGAGCAGTACTTC. Residues: CASSLDSTSGSYEQYF. The chain links TRBV5-1 to TRBJ2-7; 12 nucleotides match TRBD2. Trimming took 0 bases from V and 3 from J; bases not matched to a gene: 4. The CDR3 is 16 amino acids. CDR1 is SGHRS and CDR2 is YFSETQ in the germline V gene.

This clone has a handful of counts. V is TRBV7-9 and J is TRBJ2-5; 12 bases line up with TRBD1. V lost 5 bases to trimming and J lost 3 bases; unmatched junction nucleotides: 4. Germline V gives CDR1 SEHNR, CDR2 FQNEAQ (reference sequence). This CDR3 has 15 residues. Here the CDR3 DNA reads TGTGCCAGCAGCAAGGGGACAGGGGGCGAAGAGACCCAGTACTTC. This translates into CASSKGTGGEETQYF.

J is TRBJ2-3 and V is TRBV3-1 (or the pseudogene TRBV3-2), with 7 bases matching TRBD2. The junction had 7 bases not matched to a gene; V was cut back by 2 bases and J by 5 bases. Germline V gene data show CDR1 as LGHDT and CDR2 as YNNKEL (reference sequence). This CDR3 region has 15 residues. CDR3 nucleotides: TGTGCCAGCAGCCAACAGGGAGGGAGGGGAGATACGCAGTATTTT. Protein product: CASSQQGGRGDTQYF.

The J gene is TRBJ2-3, the V gene TRBV5-1; 8 positions agree with TRBD2. The trim removed 1 base at V and 1 base at J, leaving 5 bases unmatched. The CDR3 length is 16 residues. Per the germline V gene, CDR1 is SGHRS and CDR2 is YFSETQ. CDR3 sequence reads: CASSLFGSGGTDTQYF. In DNA, the CDR3 is TGCGCCAGCAGCTTGTTTGGTAGCGGGGGCACAGATACGCAGTATTTT.

The chain links TRBV28 to TRBJ2-7, with no clear D. This CDR3 comprises 14 residues. CDR1 and CDR2 (germline): MDHEN, SYDVKM. Between the trimmed V and J ends, which lost 5 bases and 3 bases, there was a span of 14 bases. The CDR3 reads CASSLSLELYEQYF. The CDR3 DNA follows: TGTGCCAGCAGTCTCTCTTTGGAGCTCTACGAGCAGTACTTC.

This chain connects TRBV9 to TRBJ1-3; 9 positions match TRBD1. CDR1 and CDR2 (germline): SGDLS, YYNGEE. The V gene end was trimmed by 4 bases and the J gene end by 2 bases; junction bases not matched to a gene: 7. This CDR3 has 16 amino acids. Here the CDR3 reads CASSLGQGTTGNTIYF. The CDR3 nucleotides read TGTGCCAGCAGCTTGGGACAGGGAACAACTGGAAACACCATATATTTT.

The chain has TRBV3-1 (or the pseudogene TRBV3-2) and TRBJ2-1, with D possibly being TRBD2 (7 bases). The CDR3 is 17 amino acids. The germline CDR1 and CDR2 sequences are LGHDT and YNNKEL (reference sequence). The germline V and J ends were trimmed by 0 bases and 3 bases, with 15 bases remaining between them. The CDR3 is CASSQEGGVGGYNEQFF. CDR3 sequence (DNA): TGTGCCAGCAGCCAAGAAGGGGGGGTCGGCGGCTACAATGAGCAGTTCTTC.

The chain uses TRBV5-4 and TRBJ2-3; possible D gene TRBD2, 5 bases. V lost 4 bases and J lost 9, with 21 bases in between. Germline CDR1 is SGHNT and CDR2 is YYREEE (reference sequence). The CDR3 runs 15 residues. The CDR3, as DNA: TGTGCCAGCAGCGCCCCCGATGGGCTAGCTGGAACGCAGTATTTT. Protein sequence: CASSAPDGLAGTQYF. The variable domain in full, completed from reference TRBV5-4 and TRBJ2-3, reads ETGVTQSPTHLIKTRGQQVTLRCSSQSGHNTVSWYQQALGQGPQFIFQYYREEENGRGNFPPRFSGLQFPNYSSELNVNALELDDSALYLCASSAPDGLAGTQYFGPGTRLTVL.

The V gene is TRBV3-1 (or the pseudogene TRBV3-2), the J gene TRBJ1-1; D is perhaps TRBD1 (5 bases). V lost 4 bases and J 1 base, leaving 13 bases between the germline ends. Germline assignment: CDR1 LGHDT and CDR2 YNNKEL (reference sequence). This CDR3 is built from 15 residues. CDR3: CASSPQGRGNTEAFF. CDR3 DNA: TGTGCCAGCAGCCCTCAGGGAAGGGGGAACACTGAAGCTTTCTTT.

The chain carries TRBV7-3 and TRBJ1-1; 8 nucleotides align to TRBD1. This CDR3 comprises 15 residues. CDR1 is SGHTA, CDR2 FQGTGA, per germline. Trimming removed 1 base from V and 3 bases from J; junction bases left unmatched: 4. The DNA for the CDR3 is TGTGCCAGCAGCTTAAATGGGGACAGGTACACTGAAGCTTTCTTT. Its translation is CASSLNGDRYTEAFF.

V usage is TRBV6-1 and J usage is TRBJ2-3, with D possibly TRBD2 on 6 matching bases. CDR3 length: 16 residues. From germline, CDR1 is MNHNS and CDR2 SASEGT. V lost 2 bases to trimming and J lost 3 bases, with 15 bases between them. The CDR3 region is CASSELGLGRTDTQYF. In DNA form, the CDR3 reads TGTGCCAGCAGTGAACTAGGACTGGGGAGGACAGATACGCAGTATTTT.

The rearrangement joins TRBV15 to TRBJ1-4; no clear D gene. V was clipped by 4 bases and J by 8 bases, with 17 bases between them. The CDR3 runs 15 residues. Germline assignment: CDR1 LNHNV and CDR2 YYDKDF (reference sequence). The CDR3 coding sequence is TGTGCCACCAGCACAGAGGTGACTGCACGAGAAAAACTGTTTTTT. It translates to CATSTEVTAREKLFF.

The genes are TRBV14 and TRBJ2-7, with TRBD2 matching over 8 bases. The CDR3 runs to 14 residues. Trimming removed 3 bases from V and 3 bases from J; junction bases left unmatched: 4. Per germline, CDR1 SGHDN and CDR2 FVKESK. In nucleotides, the CDR3 is TGTGCCAGCAGCCAGTGGACTAGCTTCTACGAGCAGTACTTC. Its protein is CASSQWTSFYEQYF.